What follows are 2 T cell receptor beta chains derived from one specimen sequenced in a study of metastatic and nonmetastatic thyroid tumors. All patients reached thyroid surgery having received no treatment beforehand. TCRdb re-called the PCR reads with MiXCR. The table records about 40,000 clones, around 10% of them present only once. Specimen: blood. These receptors originate from a female donor with papillary thyroid cancer or a benign thyroid nodule (not recorded which). Some clones in this sample may be carry-over from other donors' samples.

There are many counts of this clone. This chain uses TRBV12-5 with TRBJ2-5; no clear D gene. Trimming stripped 1 base from V and 3 bases from J, with 6 bases between. The germline CDR1 and CDR2 sequences are LGHNT and FRNRAP. CDR3 length equals 13 residues. The CDR3 DNA is TGTGCTAGTGGTTTGGACCAGAAAGAGACCCAGTACTTC. It specifies CASGLDQKETQYF.

This clone was recorded many times. CDR3 sequence: CSVVLGAGGNEQFF. CDR3 bases: TGCAGCGTCGTACTAGGGGCCGGTGGGAATGAGCAGTTCTTC. The gene calls are TRBV29-1 and TRBJ2-1, with D perhaps matching TRBD1 or TRBD2 (5 bases each). Germline values: CDR1 SQVTM, CDR2 ANQGSEA. Trimming took off 6 bases at V and 7 bases at J, with 19 bases between the two ends. The CDR3 has 14 amino acids.